The 4 T cell receptor beta chains presented below share a single source sample, sequenced in a study of blood T cell repertoires in COVID-19. Here immunoSEQ multiplex PCR was the method, and the copy in TCRdb shows in-frame clones only, minus some. The table records some 150,000 clones, roughly 80% of them present only once. Material for sequencing was peripheral blood. Every receptor here comes from a woman older than 75 with acute or convalescent COVID-19.

The rearrangement links TRBV7-8 to TRBJ1-4; no definite D call. Looked up from germline, CDR1 is SGHVS and CDR2 is FQNEAQ. The CDR3 consists of 13 residues. Trimming removed 3 bases from V and 8 bases from J, with 10 bases in between. This CDR3 is CASSLSGREKLFF. CDR3 nucleotides: TGTGCCAGCAGCTTGAGTGGGAGAGAAAAACTGTTTTTT.

The J gene is TRBJ1-1, the V gene TRBV5-1; weak D call: TRBD1 (6 bases). Germline V lookup: CDR1 SGHRS, CDR2 YFSETQ. Trimming stripped 3 bases from V and 9 bases from J, with 12 bases between. This CDR3 is built from 12 residues. The CDR3 spells CASSSPGTKAFF. In DNA, the CDR3 is TGCGCCAGCAGCTCCCCGGGGACAAAAGCTTTCTTT.

V gene TRBV10-3 combines with J gene TRBJ2-7; 10 bases align to TRBD1. V lost 2 bases and J lost 2; bases outside the gene matches: 9. Germline CDR1 reads ENHRY; CDR2 reads SYGVKD. This CDR3 contains 17 residues. CDR3 in amino acids: CAISEGVPGTGAYEQYF. The CDR3 nucleotides read TGTGCCATCAGTGAGGGGGTTCCCGGGACAGGGGCCTACGAGCAGTACTTC.

The J gene is TRBJ2-3, the V gene TRBV7-8, with TRBD1 as a possible D gene (6 bases). The germline V gene encodes CDR1 SGHVS and CDR2 FQNEAQ. This CDR3 is 19 amino acids long. With 4 bases removed from V and 1 base from J, the gap between germline ends came to 24 bases. The CDR3 spells CASSSGHRSPSRGTDTQYF. As DNA, the CDR3 is TGTGCCAGCAGCTCGGGACACCGGTCCCCTTCACGGGGCACAGATACGCAGTATTTT.